These 30 T cell receptor beta chains came from one sample sequenced in a study of blood T cell repertoires in COVID-19. Repertoires were generated with immunoSEQ multiplex PCR, while TCRdb's copy carries only in-frame clones and drops some. The repertoire holds a few hundred thousand clones, with about 90% as singletons. Sample: peripheral blood. These TCRs come from a woman aged 45-65 years who had recovered from COVID-19.

In regard to this clone: An end of the junction differs from the germline gene, which may be a read error. The chain is built from TRBV20-1 and TRBJ1-2; D may be TRBD1 (5 bases). Germline loops: CDR1 DFQATT, CDR2 SNEGSKA (reference sequence). CDR3 size: 9 residues. The CDR3, as DNA: TGCAGTGCTAGAATTGGACAAATCTTC. Protein sequence: CSARIGQIF.

This chain uses TRBV7-3 with TRBJ2-3, with no clear D. Trimming removed 1 base at V and 0 bases at J, with 14 bases between. Looked up from germline, CDR1 is SGHTA and CDR2 is FQGTGA. The CDR3 extends over 17 amino acids. This CDR3 reads CASSLRPAIFSTDTQYF. CDR3 DNA sequence: TGTGCCAGCAGCTTAAGGCCAGCGATCTTTAGCACAGATACGCAGTATTTT.

This sequence joins TRBV29-1 and TRBJ2-7; a weak D match, TRBD2 (5 bases). Germline-derived CDR1 and CDR2 are SQVTM and ANQGSEA. Trimming cost V 3 bases and J 3 bases, with 12 bases left between them. The CDR3 is 13 amino acids. The CDR3 protein is CSVDGESGYEQYF. As DNA, the CDR3 is TGCAGCGTTGATGGGGAGTCGGGCTACGAGCAGTACTTC.

This chain uses TRBV7-8 with TRBJ2-7, with D perhaps matching TRBD1 (5 bases). Germline V gene data show CDR1 as SGHVS and CDR2 as FQNEAQ. The CDR3 is 15 amino acids. V shed 1 base and J shed 3 bases, with 13 bases lying between them. The CDR3 coding sequence is TGTGCCAGCAGCTTAGGCCAGGGTCGGCGCTACGAGCAGTACTTC. This sequence encodes CASSLGQGRRYEQYF.

The V call is TRBV9, the J call TRBJ1-2, with TRBD1 matching 9 bases. The length of the CDR3 is 15 residues. The germline V gene encodes CDR1 SGDLS and CDR2 YYNGEE. V dropped 3 bases and J dropped 8; count of bases not matched to a gene: 11. The CDR3 sequence is CASSAGTGPGFGYTF. For the CDR3, the DNA is TGTGCCAGCAGCGCGGGGACAGGGCCGGGTTTCGGCTACACCTTC. Full variable domain (rest looked up from reference TRBV9 and TRBJ1-2): DSGVTQTPKHLITATGQRVTLRCSPRSGDLSVYWYQQSLDQGLQFLIQYYNGEERAKGNILERFSAQQFPDLHSELNLSSLELGDSALYFCASSAGTGPGFGYTFGSGTRLTVV.

The chain carries TRBV7-2 and TRBJ1-2; no firm D call. This CDR3 has 14 amino acids. Trimming took 4 bases from V and 8 from J, leaving 17 bases between them. Per the germline V gene, CDR1 is SGHTA and CDR2 is FQGNSA. DNA of the CDR3: TGTGCCAGCAGCTCCCTCGGGGTCCGCGGCGGCTACACCTTC. Translation gives CASSSLGVRGGYTF.

The count of this clone is one. The chain employs TRBV7-6 and TRBJ1-1; no firm D call. CDR1 is SGHVS, CDR2 FNYEAQ, per germline. This CDR3 is 15 amino acids long. Trimming cost V 3 bases and J 0 bases, with 11 bases left between them. CDR3 protein: CASSFSAGLNTEAFF. CDR3 nucleotide sequence: TGTGCCAGCAGCTTCTCGGCGGGATTGAACACTGAAGCTTTCTTT.

The chain recombines TRBV7-2 with TRBJ1-1, with 7 bases that match TRBD1. Germline V gene data show CDR1 as SGHTA and CDR2 as FQGNSA. The junction had 17 bases not matched to a gene; V was cut back by 8 bases and J by 11 bases. The length of the CDR3 is 14 residues. The CDR3 region is CASRLGTESTGAFF. The CDR3 coding sequence is TGTGCCAGCCGCCTGGGGACAGAGAGTACAGGGGCTTTCTTT.

The chain uses TRBV5-4 and TRBJ1-2, with unresolved D. From germline, CDR1 is SGHNT and CDR2 YYREEE (reference sequence). The CDR3 covers 14 residues. V was shortened by 4 bases and J by 4 bases, with 14 bases between the two germline ends. DNA for the CDR3: TGTGCCAGCAGCGCGGGCATTGGCGGCTATGGCTACACCTTC. Translating it yields CASSAGIGGYGYTF.

The rearrangement links TRBV9 to TRBJ2-5; 12 bases fit TRBD2. CDR3 length equals 17 residues. V was clipped by 0 bases and J by 3 bases; unmatched bases: 6. Germline CDR1 and CDR2: SGDLS and YYNGEE. The DNA for the CDR3 is TGTGCCAGCAGCGTAGGCGGGCTAGCGGGGGGGGAAGAGACCCAGTACTTC. It translates to CASSVGGLAGGEETQYF.

The chain combines TRBV18 with TRBJ1-4; 9 bases are shared with TRBD1. J was trimmed by 7 bases and V by 4 bases; bases with no gene match: 10. Germline V gives CDR1 KGHSH, CDR2 LQKENI. This CDR3 has 16 amino acids. This chain's CDR3 is CASSQGNRGLSEKLFF. The CDR3 DNA reads as TGTGCCAGCTCACAGGGGAACAGGGGGCTGAGTGAAAAACTGTTTTTT.

The chain is built from TRBV4-2 and TRBJ2-7, with D possibly TRBD1 on 6 matching bases. CDR3 size: 15 residues. Germline CDR1 reads LGHNA; CDR2 reads YNFKEQ. The V and J ends lost 0 bases and 3 bases respectively, with 12 bases between them. CDR3 protein: CASSQDGRGGYEQYF. The DNA for the CDR3 is TGTGCCAGCAGCCAAGATGGCAGGGGCGGCTACGAGCAGTACTTC.

V usage is TRBV5-4 and J usage is TRBJ2-5; TRBD1 is a possible D gene (6 bases). From germline, CDR1 is SGHNT and CDR2 YYREEE (reference sequence). The V and J ends lost 4 bases and 3 bases respectively, with 13 bases between them. The CDR3 runs to 14 residues. CDR3 nucleotide sequence: TGTGCCAGCAGCAGCACAGGGCGGGAAGAGACCCAGTACTTC. Translation gives CASSSTGREETQYF.

The V call is TRBV21-1, the J call TRBJ2-1; the DNA was not compared with TRBD2, the D call given in the table. TRBV21-1 is labeled a pseudogene. The CDR3 totals 17 residues. The CDR3 reads CASSKLSNSLKDNEQFF. For the CDR3, the DNA is TGTGCCAGCAGCAAACTTTCGAACTCGTTAAAAGACAATGAGCAGTTCTTC.

J is TRBJ1-5 and V is TRBV7-2; a possible D gene is TRBD1 (5 bases). V was shortened by 1 base and J by 7 bases, with 14 bases between the two germline ends. Germline assignment: CDR1 SGHTA and CDR2 FQGNSA. The CDR3 sequence is 15 residues long. In DNA, the CDR3 is TGTGCCAGCAGCTTAGGGGGCTACCAACCCCAGCCCCAGCATTTT. This translates into CASSLGGYQPQPQHF.

This clone was seen just once. The junction departs from germline at one end; a sequencing error may be responsible. This chain joins TRBV29-1 and TRBJ1-5; 7 bases agree with TRBD1. This CDR3 region has 13 residues. Germline CDR1 reads SQVTM; CDR2 reads ANQGSEA. This chain's CDR3 is CSAATGADQPQHF. DNA for the CDR3: TGCAGCGCTGCTACAGGGGCGGATCAGCCTCAGCATTTT.

The V and J genes are TRBV5-1 and TRBJ2-5; the match to TRBD2 covers 9 bases. The CDR3 extends over 17 amino acids. Germline-derived CDR1 and CDR2 are SGHRS and YFSETQ. V lost 0 bases, J lost 1 base, and 7 bases stayed unmatched. DNA for the CDR3: TGCGCCAGCAGCTTGGCCGGGCTAGCGGGACCCCAAGAGACCCAGTACTTC. It is translated as CASSLAGLAGPQETQYF.

In this sample, this clone turned up a few times. The CDR3 protein is CASSSPGTNYGYTF. CDR3 DNA sequence: TGTGCCAGTAGTTCCCCCGGGACTAACTATGGCTACACCTTC. The chain combines TRBV19 with TRBJ1-2; D is unclear. In germline, CDR1 is LNHDA, CDR2 SQIVND (reference sequence). This CDR3 has 14 amino acids. V was trimmed by 5 bases and J by 0 bases, leaving 10 bases between them.

In this sample, this clone turned up a few times. The chain has TRBV25-1 and TRBJ1-5, with D tentatively TRBD1 (6 bases). The germline V and J ends were trimmed by 5 bases and 3 bases, with 8 bases remaining between them. The CDR3 loop spans 13 amino acids. Germline assignment: CDR1 MGHDK and CDR2 SYGVNS. The CDR3 spells CASSRDTNQPQHF. The DNA for the CDR3 is TGTGCCAGCAGTAGGGACACCAATCAGCCCCAGCATTTT.

The chain carries TRBV7-2 and TRBJ2-5; TRBD2 matches 12 bases. The trim removed 6 bases at V and 5 bases at J, leaving 4 bases unmatched. Germline V lookup: CDR1 SGHTA, CDR2 FQGNSA. The CDR3 runs 14 residues. CDR3 sequence (DNA): TGTGCCAGCAGTTCGCTAGCGGGAGGGGAGACCCAGTACTTC. It translates to CASSSLAGGETQYF.

The rearrangement uses TRBV14 and TRBJ2-7, with unresolved D. Germline assignment: CDR1 SGHDN and CDR2 FVKESK. The V end was cut by 1 base, the J end by 3 bases, with 4 bases between. The CDR3 length is 12 residues. The CDR3 reads CASSQVSYEQYF. The CDR3 DNA follows: TGTGCCAGCAGCCAAGTCAGCTACGAGCAGTACTTC.

V usage is TRBV7-2 and J usage is TRBJ2-5, with 15 bases lining up with TRBD2. Germline assignment: CDR1 SGHTA and CDR2 FQGNSA. V was clipped by 5 bases and J by 4 bases; unmatched bases: 5. The CDR3 sequence is 16 residues long. CDR3 protein: CASSPGGLAGGETQYF. CDR3 sequence (DNA): TGTGCCAGCAGCCCTGGGGGACTAGCGGGAGGAGAGACCCAGTACTTC.

The chain carries TRBV5-6 and TRBJ2-7, with 8 bases that match TRBD1. CDR1 is SGHDT, CDR2 YYEEEE, per germline. V gave up 1 base and J gave up 2 bases; unmatched junction bases: 5. The CDR3 totals 15 residues. The CDR3 region is CASSLTGTGTYEQYF. The CDR3 coding sequence is TGTGCCAGCAGCTTGACCGGGACAGGAACCTACGAGCAGTACTTC.

The chain recombines TRBV28 with TRBJ1-1; possibly TRBD1 for D (6 bases). Germline CDR1 is MDHEN and CDR2 is SYDVKM. V was clipped by 4 bases and J by 8 bases, with 20 bases between them. CDR3 length: 15 residues. The CDR3 region is CASSSISRGTEEAFF. The CDR3 nucleotides read TGTGCCAGCAGTTCCATTTCCAGGGGAACAGAAGAAGCTTTCTTT.

The chain has TRBV6-5 and TRBJ2-2, with TRBD1 identical over 7 bases. Germline V gives CDR1 MNHEY, CDR2 SVGAGI. V lost 7 bases, J lost 5 bases, and 7 bases stayed unmatched. The CDR3 runs to 14 residues. The CDR3 here is CASTHRGRTGELFF. The CDR3 DNA is TGTGCCAGCACCCACAGGGGACGGACCGGGGAGCTGTTTTTT.

The V gene is TRBV7-2, the J gene TRBJ2-7; 12 bases match TRBD1. The CDR3 runs 15 residues. The V gene's germline CDR1 is SGHTA and CDR2 FQGNSA. J was trimmed by 7 bases and V by 4 bases; bases with no gene match: 8. The chain's CDR3 is CASSSPGQGAWEQYF. CDR3 bases: TGTGCCAGCAGCTCTCCGGGACAGGGGGCTTGGGAGCAGTACTTC. The complete variable domain, with remaining parts taken from reference TRBV7-2 and TRBJ2-7, reads GAGVSQSPSNKVTEKGKDVELRCDPISGHTALYWYRQSLGQGLEFLIYFQGNSAPDKSGLPSDRFSAERTGGSVSTLTIQRTQQEDSAVYLCASSSPGQGAWEQYFGPGTRLTVT.

V and J are TRBV3-1 (or the pseudogene TRBV3-2) and TRBJ2-5; a possible D gene is TRBD1 (6 bases). Germline lookup yields CDR1 LGHDT and CDR2 YNNKEL (reference sequence). Trimming shortened V by 3 bases and J by 2 bases, and 13 bases separated the two germline ends. The CDR3 sequence is 15 residues long. This chain's CDR3 is CASSHTGSGQETQYF. The CDR3 DNA is TGTGCCAGCAGCCACACAGGGAGCGGACAAGAGACCCAGTACTTC.

This rearrangement joins TRBV4-2 to TRBJ1-2; 8 nucleotides align to TRBD1. The CDR3 runs to 16 residues. The J segment lost 2 bases and the V segment lost 0 bases, leaving 5 bases of the junction unmatched. Germline CDR1 reads LGHNA; CDR2 reads YNFKEQ. CDR3 DNA: TGTGCCAGCAGCCAAGAGACAGGGGCCCCAAACTATGGCTACACCTTC. Encoded protein: CASSQETGAPNYGYTF.

The CDR3 sequence is CASSQHMEETQYF. The CDR3, as DNA: TGTGCCAGCAGCCAACACATGGAGGAGACCCAGTACTTC. The genes are TRBV5-8 and TRBJ2-5; D not resolved. The V gene lost 4 bases and the J gene lost 5 bases, with 12 bases spanning the gap. The CDR3 sequence is 13 residues long. CDR1 is SGHTS, CDR2 YDEGEE, per germline.

This chain connects TRBV9 to TRBJ1-6; D ambiguous. The CDR3 extends over 15 amino acids. Trimming removed 0 bases at V and 6 bases at J, with 10 bases between. In germline, CDR1 is SGDLS, CDR2 YYNGEE. The DNA of the CDR3 is TGTGCCAGCAGCGTAGGACCGGAGGGTAATTCACCCCTCCACTTT. Amino acid sequence: CASSVGPEGNSPLHF.